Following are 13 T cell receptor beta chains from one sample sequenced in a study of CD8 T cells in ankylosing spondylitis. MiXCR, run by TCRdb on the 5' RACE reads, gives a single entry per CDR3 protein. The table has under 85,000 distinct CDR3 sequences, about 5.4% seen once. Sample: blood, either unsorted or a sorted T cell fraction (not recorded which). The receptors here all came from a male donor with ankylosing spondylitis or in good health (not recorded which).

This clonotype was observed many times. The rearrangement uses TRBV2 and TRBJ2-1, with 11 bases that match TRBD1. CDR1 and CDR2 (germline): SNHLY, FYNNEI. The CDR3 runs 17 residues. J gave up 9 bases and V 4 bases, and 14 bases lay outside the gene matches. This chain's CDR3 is CASSAALLGQGVPEQFF. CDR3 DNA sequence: TGTGCCAGCAGTGCCGCTTTGTTGGGACAGGGGGTTCCTGAGCAGTTCTTC.

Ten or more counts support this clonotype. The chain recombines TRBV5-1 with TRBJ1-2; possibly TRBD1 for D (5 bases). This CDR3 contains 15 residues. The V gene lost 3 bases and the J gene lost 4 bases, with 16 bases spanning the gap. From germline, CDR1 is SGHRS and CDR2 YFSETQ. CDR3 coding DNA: TGCGCCAGCAGCTGGGGGACGGACTCTTCCTATGGCTACACCTTC. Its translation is CASSWGTDSSYGYTF.

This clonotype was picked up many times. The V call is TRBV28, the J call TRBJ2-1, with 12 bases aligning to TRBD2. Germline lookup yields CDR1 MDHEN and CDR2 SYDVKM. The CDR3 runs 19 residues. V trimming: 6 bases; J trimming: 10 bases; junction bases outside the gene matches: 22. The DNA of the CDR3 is TGTGCCAGCAGACCAGTTCGTATTGGTAGGACTAGCGGGGACTGGGAGCAGTTCTTC. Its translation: CASRPVRIGRTSGDWEQFF.

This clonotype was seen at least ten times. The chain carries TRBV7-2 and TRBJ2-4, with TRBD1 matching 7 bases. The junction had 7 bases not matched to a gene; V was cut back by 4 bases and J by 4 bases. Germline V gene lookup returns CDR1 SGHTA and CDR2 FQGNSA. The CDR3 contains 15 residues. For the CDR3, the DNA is TGTGCCAGCAGCTCCCGTACAGGGGAGAAAAACATTCAGTACTTC. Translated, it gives CASSSRTGEKNIQYF.

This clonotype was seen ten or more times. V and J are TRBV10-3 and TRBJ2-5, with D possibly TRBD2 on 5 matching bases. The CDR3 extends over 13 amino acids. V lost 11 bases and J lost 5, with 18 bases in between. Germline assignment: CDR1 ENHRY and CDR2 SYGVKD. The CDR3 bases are TGTGCCTCGAATCGGCAGTCGGGGGAGACCCAGTACTTC. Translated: CASNRQSGETQYF.

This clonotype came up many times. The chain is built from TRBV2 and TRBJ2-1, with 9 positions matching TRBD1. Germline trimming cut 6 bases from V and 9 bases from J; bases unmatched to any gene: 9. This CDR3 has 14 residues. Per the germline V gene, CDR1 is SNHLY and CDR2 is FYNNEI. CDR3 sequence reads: CASRGDRDGGEQFF. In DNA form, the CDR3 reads TGTGCCAGCAGAGGGGACAGGGACGGGGGTGAGCAGTTCTTC.

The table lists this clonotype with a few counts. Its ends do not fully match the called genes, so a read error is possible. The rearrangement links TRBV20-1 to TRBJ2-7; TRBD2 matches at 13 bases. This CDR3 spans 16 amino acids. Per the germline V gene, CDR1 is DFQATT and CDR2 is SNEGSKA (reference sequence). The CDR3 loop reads CCAPGLAGANYYEQYF. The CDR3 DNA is TGCTGTGCTCCCGGACTAGCGGGGGCAAATTACTACGAGCAGTACTTC.

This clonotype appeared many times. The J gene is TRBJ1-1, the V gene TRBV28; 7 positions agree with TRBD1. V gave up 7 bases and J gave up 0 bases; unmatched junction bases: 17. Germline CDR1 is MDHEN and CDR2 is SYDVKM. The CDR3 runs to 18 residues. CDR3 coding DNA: TGTGCCAGCACCCCAGGGGGGGCCTGGGGCGAAATGAACACTGAAGCTTTCTTT. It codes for CASTPGGAWGEMNTEAFF. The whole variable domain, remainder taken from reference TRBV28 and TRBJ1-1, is DVKVTQSSRYLVKRTGEKVFLECVQDMDHENMFWYRQDPGLGLRLIYFSYDVKMKEKGDIPEGYSVSREKKERFSLILESASTNQTSMYLCASTPGGAWGEMNTEAFFGQGTRLTVV.

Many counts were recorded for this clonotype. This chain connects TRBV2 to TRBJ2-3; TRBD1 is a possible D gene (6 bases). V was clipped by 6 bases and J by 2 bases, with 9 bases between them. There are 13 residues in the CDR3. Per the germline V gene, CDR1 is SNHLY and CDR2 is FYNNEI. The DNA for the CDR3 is TGTGCCAGCAGGACAGGATCCACAGATACGCAGTATTTT. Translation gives CASRTGSTDTQYF.

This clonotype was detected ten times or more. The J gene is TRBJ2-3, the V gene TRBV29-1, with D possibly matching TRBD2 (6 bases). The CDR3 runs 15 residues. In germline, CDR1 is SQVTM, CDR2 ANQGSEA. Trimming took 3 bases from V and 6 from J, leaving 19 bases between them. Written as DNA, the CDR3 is TGCAGCGTTGACGATCCGAACAAGGGGAGGGATACGCAGTATTTT. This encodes CSVDDPNKGRDTQYF.

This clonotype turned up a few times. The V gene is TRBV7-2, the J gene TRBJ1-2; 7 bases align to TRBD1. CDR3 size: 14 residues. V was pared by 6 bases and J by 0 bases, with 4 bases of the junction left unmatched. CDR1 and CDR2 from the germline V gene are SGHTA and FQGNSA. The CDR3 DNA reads TGTGCCAGCAGGGCCGGGACAGCTAACTATGGCTACACCTTC. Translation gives CASRAGTANYGYTF.

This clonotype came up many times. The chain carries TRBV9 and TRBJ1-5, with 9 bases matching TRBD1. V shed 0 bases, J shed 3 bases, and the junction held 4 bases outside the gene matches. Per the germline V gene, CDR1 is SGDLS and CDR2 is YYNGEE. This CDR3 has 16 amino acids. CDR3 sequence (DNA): TGTGCCAGCAGCGTAGGGACAGGGGAAAACAATCAGCCCCAGCATTTT. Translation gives CASSVGTGENNQPQHF. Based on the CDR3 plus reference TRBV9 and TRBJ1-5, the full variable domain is DSGVTQTPKHLITATGQRVTLRCSPRSGDLSVYWYQQSLDQGLQFLIQYYNGEERAKGNILERFSAQQFPDLHSELNLSSLELGDSALYFCASSVGTGENNQPQHFGDGTRLSIL.

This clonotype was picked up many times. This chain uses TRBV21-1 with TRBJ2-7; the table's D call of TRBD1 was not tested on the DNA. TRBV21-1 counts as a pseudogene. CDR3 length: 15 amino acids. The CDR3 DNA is TGTGCCAGCAGCAAAGAAAATAGGGGGGTCTACGAGCAGTACTTC. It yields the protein CASSKENRGVYEQYF.